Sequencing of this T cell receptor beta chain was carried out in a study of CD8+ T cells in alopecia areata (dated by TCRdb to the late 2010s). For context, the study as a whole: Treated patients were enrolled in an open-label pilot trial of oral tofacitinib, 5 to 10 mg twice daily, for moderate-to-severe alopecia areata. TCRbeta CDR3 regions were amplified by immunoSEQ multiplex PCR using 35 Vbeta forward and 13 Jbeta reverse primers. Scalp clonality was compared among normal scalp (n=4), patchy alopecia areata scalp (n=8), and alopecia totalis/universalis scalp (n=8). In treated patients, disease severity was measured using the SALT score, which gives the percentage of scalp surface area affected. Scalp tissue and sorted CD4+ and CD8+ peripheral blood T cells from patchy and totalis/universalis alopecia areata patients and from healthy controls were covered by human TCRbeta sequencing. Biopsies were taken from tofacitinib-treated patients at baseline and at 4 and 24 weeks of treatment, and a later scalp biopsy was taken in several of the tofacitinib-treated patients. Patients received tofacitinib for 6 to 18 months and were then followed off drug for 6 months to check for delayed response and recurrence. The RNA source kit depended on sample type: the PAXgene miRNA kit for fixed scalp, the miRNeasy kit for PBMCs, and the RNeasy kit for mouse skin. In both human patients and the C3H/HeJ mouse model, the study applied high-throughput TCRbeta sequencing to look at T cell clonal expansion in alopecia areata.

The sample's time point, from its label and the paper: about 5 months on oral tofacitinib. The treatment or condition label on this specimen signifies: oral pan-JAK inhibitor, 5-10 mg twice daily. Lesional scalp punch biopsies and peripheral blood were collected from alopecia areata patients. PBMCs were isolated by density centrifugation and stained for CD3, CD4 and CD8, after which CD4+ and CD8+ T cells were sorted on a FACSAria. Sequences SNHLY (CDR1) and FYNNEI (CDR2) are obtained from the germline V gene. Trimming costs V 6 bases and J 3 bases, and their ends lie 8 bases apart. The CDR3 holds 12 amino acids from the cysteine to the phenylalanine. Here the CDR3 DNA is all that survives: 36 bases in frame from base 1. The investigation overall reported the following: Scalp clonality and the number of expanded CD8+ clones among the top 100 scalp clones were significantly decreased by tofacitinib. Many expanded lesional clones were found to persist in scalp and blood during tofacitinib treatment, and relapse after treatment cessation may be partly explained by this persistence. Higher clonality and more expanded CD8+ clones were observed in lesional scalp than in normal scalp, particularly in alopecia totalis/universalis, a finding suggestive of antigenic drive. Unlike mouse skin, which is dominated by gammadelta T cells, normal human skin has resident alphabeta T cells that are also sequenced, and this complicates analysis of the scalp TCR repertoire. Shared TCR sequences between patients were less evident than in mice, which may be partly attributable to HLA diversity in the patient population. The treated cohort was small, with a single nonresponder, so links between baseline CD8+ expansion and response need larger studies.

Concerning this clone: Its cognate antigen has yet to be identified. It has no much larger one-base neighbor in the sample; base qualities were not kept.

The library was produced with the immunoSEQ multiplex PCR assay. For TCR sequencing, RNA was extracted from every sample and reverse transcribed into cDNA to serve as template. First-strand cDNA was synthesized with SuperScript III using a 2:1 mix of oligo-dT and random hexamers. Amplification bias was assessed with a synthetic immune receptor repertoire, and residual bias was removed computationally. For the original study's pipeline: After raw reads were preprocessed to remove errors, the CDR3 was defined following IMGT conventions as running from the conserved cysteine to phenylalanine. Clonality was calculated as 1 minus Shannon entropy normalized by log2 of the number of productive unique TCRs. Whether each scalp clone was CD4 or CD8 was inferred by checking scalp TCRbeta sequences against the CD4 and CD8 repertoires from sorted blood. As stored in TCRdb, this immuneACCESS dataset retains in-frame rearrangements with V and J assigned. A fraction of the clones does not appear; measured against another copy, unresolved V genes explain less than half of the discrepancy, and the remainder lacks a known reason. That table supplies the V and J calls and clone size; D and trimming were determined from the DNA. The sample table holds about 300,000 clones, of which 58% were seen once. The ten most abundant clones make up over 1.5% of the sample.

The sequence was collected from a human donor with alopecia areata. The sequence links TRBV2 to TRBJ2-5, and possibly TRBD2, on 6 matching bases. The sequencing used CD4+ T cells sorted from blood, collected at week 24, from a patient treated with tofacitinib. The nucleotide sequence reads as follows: TGTGCCAGCAGGGAGCGGGAAGAGACCCAGTACTTC. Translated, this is CASREREETQYF.